This entry lists 25 T cell receptor beta chains sequenced from one sample in a study of CXCR3-negative and CXCR3-positive naive CD8 T cells. Study-wide points: Naive cells with CXCR3 showed TRB CDR3s that were more hydrophobic than those in CXCR3-negative naive cells.

The libraries of TRB cDNA were constructed through 5' RACE using UMI labels. From the 5' RACE reads, TCRdb lists one entry per CDR3 protein and no DNA. The table gives 95,000 to 100,000 distinct CDR3 sequences; the top ten clones make up about 1.1% of it. These receptors are not linked to any known antigen. The sample comprised naive CXCR3+ CD8+ T cells from blood. Specified subset: CD45RO-CCR7+CD27+CD95- naive CD8+ T cells expressing CXCR3 (TNR3+). These receptors came from a human donor in good health. Some clones in this sample may be carry-over from other donors' samples.

The chain has TRBV12-3 or TRBV12-4 and TRBJ2-3. CDR3 length equals 14 residues. The CDR3 spells CASFSGDPTDTQYF.

The chain carries TRBV27 and TRBJ2-7; no DNA is available, so the TRBD1 call from TCRdb remains unchecked. This CDR3 spans 16 amino acids. Germline CDR1 MNHEY, CDR2 SMNVEV (reference sequence). The CDR3 here is CASSLSTGTATYEQYF.

The chain carries TRBV20-1 and TRBJ2-1; there is no DNA to check the TCRdb D call of TRBD1. The germline gives CDR1 DFQATT, CDR2 SNEGSKA (reference sequence). There are 14 residues in the CDR3. CDR3 sequence reads: CSARGGNPYNEQFF.

This chain joins TRBV7-3 and TRBJ2-1; TCRdb proposes TRBD1, but this gene call is untestable without DNA. CDR3 length equals 16 residues. Germline assignment: CDR1 SGHTA and CDR2 FQGTGA. CDR3 sequence reads: CASSHRGTTAPDEQFF.

The chain employs TRBV7-6 and TRBJ2-7; TCRdb's D call, TRBD1, is unchecked because there is no DNA. This CDR3 comprises 14 residues. In germline, CDR1 is SGHVS, CDR2 FNYEAQ. The CDR3 sequence: CASSLGGGPYEQYF.

This CDR3 is CSAIPLDYYGYTF. The V call is TRBV20-1, the J call TRBJ1-2; TCRdb reports TRBD1, a call that lacks DNA to check it against. This CDR3 comprises 13 residues. Germline V gene sequence: CDR1 DFQATT, CDR2 SNEGSKA (reference sequence).

The chain uses TRBV6-6 and TRBJ2-7; TCRdb lists TRBD1, though no DNA is available to test this call. Germline CDR1 reads MNHNY; CDR2 reads SVGAGI (reference sequence). This CDR3 has 17 residues. This chain's CDR3 is CASSYGGGTGETYEQYF.

The gene calls are TRBV28 and TRBJ2-3. Looked up from germline, CDR1 is MDHEN and CDR2 is SYDVKM. This CDR3 region has 14 residues. The CDR3 sequence: CASSFGLGPDTQYF.

The genes are TRBV28 and TRBJ2-5; TCRdb's D call of TRBD2 is untestable without DNA. Germline values: CDR1 MDHEN, CDR2 SYDVKM. The CDR3 length is 15 residues. CDR3 region: CASSPGYPGGETQYF.

The V call is TRBV21-1, the J call TRBJ1-4. TRBV21-1 is a listed pseudogene. The CDR3 loop spans 11 amino acids. CDR3 residues: CASSKHEKLFF.

This chain uses TRBV6-2 or TRBV6-3 with TRBJ2-1; with no DNA, the TCRdb D assignment of TRBD1 cannot be verified. CDR1 MNHEY and CDR2 SVGEGT come from the germline V gene. The CDR3 has 13 amino acids. This CDR3 reads CASIAGDYNEQFF.

The rearrangement links TRBV7-9 to TRBJ2-6; the TCRdb D gene call, TRBD1, has no DNA to confirm it. There are 16 residues in the CDR3. Germline CDR1 reads SEHNR; CDR2 reads FQNEAQ (reference sequence). CDR3 region: CASSAIQVSGANVLTF.

The genes are TRBV7-8 and TRBJ2-3; TCRdb proposes TRBD2, but this gene call is untestable without DNA. Germline V lookup: CDR1 SGHVS, CDR2 FQNEAQ. The CDR3 consists of 16 residues. This CDR3 reads CASSLVSGGRTDTQYF.

The rearrangement uses TRBV12-3 or TRBV12-4 and TRBJ2-5; the TCRdb D gene call, TRBD1, has no DNA to confirm it. The CDR3 runs 13 residues. This chain's CDR3 is CASSPGGRETQYF.

The genes are TRBV3-1 and TRBJ2-2; TCRdb lists TRBD2, though no DNA is available to test this call. CDR1 and CDR2 (germline): LGHDT, YNNKEL (reference sequence). The CDR3 runs 18 residues. This CDR3 reads CASSTPSPGGPNTGELFF.

The rearrangement joins TRBV28 to TRBJ2-3; TCRdb names TRBD2, which stays unverified in the absence of DNA. The CDR3 covers 15 residues. Germline lookup yields CDR1 MDHEN and CDR2 SYDVKM. The CDR3 protein is CASSSKRVRTDTQYF.

V gene TRBV12-3 or TRBV12-4 combines with J gene TRBJ2-5; TCRdb's D call of TRBD1 is untestable without DNA. The CDR3 spans 14 residues. The chain's CDR3 is CASSLIPGQETQYF.

The genes are TRBV11-2 and TRBJ2-3; TCRdb picks TRBD2, but there is no DNA to check that call. The CDR3 spans 19 residues. Germline V CDR1 and CDR2: SGHAT, FQNNGV. CDR3 residues: CASRGTDFRLAGDTDTQYF.

This chain uses TRBV27 with TRBJ2-1; TCRdb's assignment of TRBD1 cannot be checked, as there is no DNA. The CDR3 has 15 amino acids. Germline V gene sequence: CDR1 MNHEY, CDR2 SMNVEV (reference sequence). Here the CDR3 reads CASTGPGRGGNEQFF.

The chain recombines TRBV7-9 with TRBJ2-1; TCRdb gives TRBD1 as the D gene, but with no DNA this cannot be confirmed. Looked up from germline, CDR1 is SEHNR and CDR2 is FQNEAQ (reference sequence). This CDR3 region has 13 residues. This chain's CDR3 is CASSPGHWDEQFF.

J is TRBJ2-7 and V is TRBV7-6; the TCRdb D gene call, TRBD1, has no DNA to confirm it. CDR1 SGHVS and CDR2 FNYEAQ come from the germline V gene. The CDR3 has 15 amino acids. CDR3 region: CASSLTGGFAVEQYF.

The chain carries TRBV20-1 and TRBJ2-3; the TCRdb D gene call, TRBD2, has no DNA to confirm it. The CDR3 has 17 residues. Germline CDR1 and CDR2: DFQATT and SNEGSKA (reference sequence). The CDR3 reads CSARDNFMGLAGYTQYF.

This rearrangement joins TRBV7-3 to TRBJ2-3; the TCRdb call, TRBD1, lacks DNA for checking. Looked up from germline, CDR1 is SGHTA and CDR2 is FQGTGA. The CDR3 is made up of 15 amino acids. The CDR3 region is CASSLTPGGADTQYF.

V is TRBV20-1 and J is TRBJ1-2. CDR3 size: 11 residues. Germline V lookup: CDR1 DFQATT, CDR2 SNEGSKA (reference sequence). The CDR3 reads CSAKGPYGYTF.

The chain recombines TRBV28 with TRBJ2-5; TCRdb designates TRBD2, a call that cannot be tested without DNA. This CDR3 is 14 amino acids long. Germline values: CDR1 MDHEN, CDR2 SYDVKM. The CDR3: CASSLKGIGRAQYF.